This T cell receptor beta chain was observed in a study of T cell responses to AZD1222 COVID-19 vaccine. TCRdb's copy holds only in-frame clones and misses some; the assay was immunoSEQ multiplex PCR. The sample holds fewer than 85,000 clones, roughly nine tenths seen once. CDR1 and CDR2 from the germline V gene are MNHEY and SVGAGI. V was trimmed by 5 bases and J by 7 bases, leaving 11 bases between them. The CDR3 has 13 residues. The sequencing used peripheral blood, collected on day 0 of AZD1222 vaccination. This receptor was identified in an adult in good health. The rearrangement joins TRBV6-5 to TRBJ1-4, with D hard to call. DNA for the CDR3: TGTGCCAGCAGTCCAAATAGGAGTGAAAAACTGTTTTTT. It encodes CASSPNRSEKLFF.